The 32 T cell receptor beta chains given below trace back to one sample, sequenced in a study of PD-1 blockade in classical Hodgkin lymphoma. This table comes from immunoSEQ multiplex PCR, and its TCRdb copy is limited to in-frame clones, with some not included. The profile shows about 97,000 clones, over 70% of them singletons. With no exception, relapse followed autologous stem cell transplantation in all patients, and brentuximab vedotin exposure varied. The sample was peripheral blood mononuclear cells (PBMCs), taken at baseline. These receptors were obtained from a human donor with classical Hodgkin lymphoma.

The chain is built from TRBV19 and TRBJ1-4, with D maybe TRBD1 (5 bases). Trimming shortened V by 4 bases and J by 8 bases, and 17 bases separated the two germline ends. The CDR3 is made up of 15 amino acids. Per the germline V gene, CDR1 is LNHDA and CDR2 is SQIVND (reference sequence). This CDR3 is CASSTRDVVSEKLFF. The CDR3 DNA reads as TGTGCCAGTAGTACCAGGGACGTTGTCTCGGAAAAACTGTTTTTT.

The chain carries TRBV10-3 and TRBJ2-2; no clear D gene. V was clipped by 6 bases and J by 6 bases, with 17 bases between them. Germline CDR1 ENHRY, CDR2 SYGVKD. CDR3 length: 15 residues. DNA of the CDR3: TGTGCCATCAGGCCGGGCCCCCCGGGCCCCGGGGAGCTGTTTTTT. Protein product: CAIRPGPPGPGELFF.

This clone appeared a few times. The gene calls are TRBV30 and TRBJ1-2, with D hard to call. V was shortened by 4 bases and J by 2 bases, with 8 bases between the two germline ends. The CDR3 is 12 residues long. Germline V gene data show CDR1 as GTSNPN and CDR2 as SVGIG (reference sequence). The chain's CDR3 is CAWKIGNYGYTF. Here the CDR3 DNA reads TGTGCCTGGAAGATCGGCAACTATGGCTACACCTTC.

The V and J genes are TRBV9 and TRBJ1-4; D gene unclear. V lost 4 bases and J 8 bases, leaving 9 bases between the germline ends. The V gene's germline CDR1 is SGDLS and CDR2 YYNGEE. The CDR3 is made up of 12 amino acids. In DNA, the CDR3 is TGTGCCAGCAGCAGGACTGGCGAAAAACTGTTTTTT. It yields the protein CASSRTGEKLFF.

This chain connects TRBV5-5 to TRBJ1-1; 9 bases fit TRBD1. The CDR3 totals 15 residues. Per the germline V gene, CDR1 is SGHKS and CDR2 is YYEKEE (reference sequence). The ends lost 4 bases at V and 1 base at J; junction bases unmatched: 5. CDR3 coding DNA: TGTGCCAGCAGCCCCAGGACAGGGGAGAACACTGAAGCTTTCTTT. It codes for CASSPRTGENTEAFF.

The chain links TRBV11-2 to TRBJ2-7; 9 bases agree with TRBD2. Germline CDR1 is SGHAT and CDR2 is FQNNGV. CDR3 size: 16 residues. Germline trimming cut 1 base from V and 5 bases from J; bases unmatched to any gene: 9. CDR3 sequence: CASSLVGGVAGDEQYF. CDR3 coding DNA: TGTGCCAGCAGCTTAGTCGGCGGAGTAGCGGGAGACGAGCAGTACTTC.

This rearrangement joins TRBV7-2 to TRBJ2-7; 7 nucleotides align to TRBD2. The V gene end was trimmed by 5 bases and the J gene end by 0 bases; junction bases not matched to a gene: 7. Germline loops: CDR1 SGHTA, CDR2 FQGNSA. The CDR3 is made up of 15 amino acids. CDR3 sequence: CASSPRLANSYEQYF. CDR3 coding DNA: TGTGCCAGCAGCCCCCGACTAGCCAACTCCTACGAGCAGTACTTC.

CDR3 protein: CASSFGGRSPLHF. For the CDR3, the DNA is TGTGCCAGCAGTTTTGGGGGTCGCTCACCCCTCCACTTT. This chain links TRBV27 with TRBJ1-6, with D possibly being TRBD1 (5 bases). The germline V and J ends were trimmed by 3 bases and 10 bases, with 10 bases remaining between them. Germline V lookup: CDR1 MNHEY, CDR2 SMNVEV (reference sequence). This CDR3 contains 13 residues.

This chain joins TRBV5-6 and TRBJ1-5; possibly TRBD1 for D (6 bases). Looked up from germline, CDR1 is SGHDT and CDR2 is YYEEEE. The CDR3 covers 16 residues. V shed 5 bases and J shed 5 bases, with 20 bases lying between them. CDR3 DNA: TGTGCCAGCAGATCCATGGGGGGGCAGTGGGATCAGCCCCAGCATTTT. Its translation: CASRSMGGQWDQPQHF.

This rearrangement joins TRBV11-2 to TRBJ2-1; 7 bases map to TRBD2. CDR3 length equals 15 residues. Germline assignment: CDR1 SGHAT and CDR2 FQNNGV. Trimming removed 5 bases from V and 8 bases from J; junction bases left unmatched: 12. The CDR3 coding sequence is TGTGCCAGCAGCCCCCACCCCGGTCGGGGGGATGAGCAGTTCTTC. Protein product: CASSPHPGRGDEQFF.

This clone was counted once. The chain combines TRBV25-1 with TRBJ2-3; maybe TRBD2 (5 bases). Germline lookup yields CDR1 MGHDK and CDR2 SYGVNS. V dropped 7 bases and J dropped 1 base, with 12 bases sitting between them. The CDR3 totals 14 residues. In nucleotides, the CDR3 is TGTGCCAGCAACAGTGGGAGCGGCACAGATACGCAGTATTTT. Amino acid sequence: CASNSGSGTDTQYF.

The CDR3 nucleotides are TGTGCCAGTAGTACGTCGACAGGGTTTCAAGAGACCCAGTACTTC. Translating gives CASSTSTGFQETQYF. This chain connects TRBV19 to TRBJ2-5; 7 bases agree with TRBD1. The CDR3 sequence is 15 residues long. V dropped 4 bases and J dropped 2; count of bases not matched to a gene: 7. The germline V gene encodes CDR1 LNHDA and CDR2 SQIVND (reference sequence).

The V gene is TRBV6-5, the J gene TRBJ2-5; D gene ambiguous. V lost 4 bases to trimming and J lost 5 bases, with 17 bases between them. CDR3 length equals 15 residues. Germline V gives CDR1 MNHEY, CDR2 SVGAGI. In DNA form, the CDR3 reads TGTGCCAGCAGTTTAAACAGTAGACTGAGGGAGACCCAGTACTTC. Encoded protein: CASSLNSRLRETQYF.

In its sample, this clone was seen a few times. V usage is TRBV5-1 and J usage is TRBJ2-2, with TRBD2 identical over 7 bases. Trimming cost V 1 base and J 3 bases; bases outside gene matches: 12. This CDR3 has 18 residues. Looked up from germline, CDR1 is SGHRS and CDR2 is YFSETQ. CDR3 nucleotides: TGCGCCAGCAGCTTGAGGGGAGGGCAGGGAAGACACACCGGGGAGCTGTTTTTT. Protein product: CASSLRGGQGRHTGELFF.

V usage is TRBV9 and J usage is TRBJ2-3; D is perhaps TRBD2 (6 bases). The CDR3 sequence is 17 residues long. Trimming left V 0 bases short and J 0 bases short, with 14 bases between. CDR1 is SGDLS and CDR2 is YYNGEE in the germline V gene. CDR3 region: CASSVGGARGSTDTQYF. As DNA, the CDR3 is TGTGCCAGCAGCGTAGGCGGGGCCAGAGGAAGCACAGATACGCAGTATTTT.

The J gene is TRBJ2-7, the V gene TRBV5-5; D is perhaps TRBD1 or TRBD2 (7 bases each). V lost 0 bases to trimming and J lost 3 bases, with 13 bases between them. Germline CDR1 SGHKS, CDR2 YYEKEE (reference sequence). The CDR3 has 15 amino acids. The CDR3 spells CASSLVSRGGYEQYF. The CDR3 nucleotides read TGTGCCAGCAGCTTGGTCTCCAGGGGGGGCTACGAGCAGTACTTC. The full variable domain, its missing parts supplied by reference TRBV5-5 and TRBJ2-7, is DAGVTQSPTHLIKTRGQQVTLRCSPISGHKSVSWYQQVLGQGPQFIFQYYEKEERGRGNFPDRFSARQFPNYSSELNVNALLLGDSALYLCASSLVSRGGYEQYFGPGTRLTVT.

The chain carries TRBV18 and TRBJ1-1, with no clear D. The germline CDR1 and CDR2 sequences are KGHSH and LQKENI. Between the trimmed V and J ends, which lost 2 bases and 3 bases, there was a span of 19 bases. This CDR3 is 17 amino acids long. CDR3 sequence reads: CASSPKNQFLLDTEAFF. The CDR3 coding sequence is TGTGCCAGCTCACCAAAGAACCAGTTCCTCCTGGACACTGAAGCTTTCTTT.

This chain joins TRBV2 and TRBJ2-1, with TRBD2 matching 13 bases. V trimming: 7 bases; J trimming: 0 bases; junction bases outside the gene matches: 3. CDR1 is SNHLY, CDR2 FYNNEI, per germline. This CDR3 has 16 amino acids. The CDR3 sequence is CASKGTSGVSYNEQFF. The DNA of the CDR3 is TGTGCCAGCAAAGGGACTAGCGGGGTCTCCTACAATGAGCAGTTCTTC.

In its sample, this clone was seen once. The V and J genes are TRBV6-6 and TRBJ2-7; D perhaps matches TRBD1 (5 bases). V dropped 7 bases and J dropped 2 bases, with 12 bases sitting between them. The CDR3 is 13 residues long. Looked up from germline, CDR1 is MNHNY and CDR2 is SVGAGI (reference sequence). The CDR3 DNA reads TGTGCCAGCACCCCAGGGTGGGCCTACGAGCAGTACTTC. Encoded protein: CASTPGWAYEQYF.

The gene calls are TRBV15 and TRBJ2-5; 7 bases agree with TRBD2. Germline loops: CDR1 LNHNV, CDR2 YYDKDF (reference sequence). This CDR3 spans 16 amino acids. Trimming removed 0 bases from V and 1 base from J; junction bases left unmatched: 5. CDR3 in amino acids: CATSRDRGEIQETQYF. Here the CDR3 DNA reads TGTGCCACCAGCAGAGATCGGGGGGAAATCCAAGAGACCCAGTACTTC.

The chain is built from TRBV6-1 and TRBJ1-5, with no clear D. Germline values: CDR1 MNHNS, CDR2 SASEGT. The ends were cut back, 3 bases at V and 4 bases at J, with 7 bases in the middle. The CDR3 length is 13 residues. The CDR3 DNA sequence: TGTGCCAGCAGTGAGGGCCGGAATCAGCCCCAGCATTTT. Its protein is CASSEGRNQPQHF.

The CDR3 is CASSQGTSGDPSYEQYF. For the CDR3, the DNA is TGCGCCAGCAGCCAAGGGACTAGCGGAGACCCCTCCTACGAGCAGTACTTC. The V gene is TRBV4-1, the J gene TRBJ2-7; 10 positions agree with TRBD2. This CDR3 has 17 residues. Losses at the gene ends were 1 base for V and 0 bases for J; bases not matched to a gene: 6. The V gene's germline CDR1 is MGHRA and CDR2 YSYEKL.

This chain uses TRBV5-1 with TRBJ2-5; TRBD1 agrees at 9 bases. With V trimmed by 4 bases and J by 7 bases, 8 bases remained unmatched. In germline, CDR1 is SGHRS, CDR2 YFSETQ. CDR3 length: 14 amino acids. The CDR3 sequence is CASSAGQGGGTQYF. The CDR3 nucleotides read TGCGCCAGCAGCGCGGGACAGGGCGGAGGGACCCAGTACTTC.

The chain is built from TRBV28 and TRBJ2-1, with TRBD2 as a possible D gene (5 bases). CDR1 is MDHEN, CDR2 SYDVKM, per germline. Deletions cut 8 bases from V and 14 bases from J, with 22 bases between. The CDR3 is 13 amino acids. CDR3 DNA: TGTGCCAGCGGGCCCGGCCCTCGGGGAAGGGAGTTCTTC. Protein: CASGPGPRGREFF.

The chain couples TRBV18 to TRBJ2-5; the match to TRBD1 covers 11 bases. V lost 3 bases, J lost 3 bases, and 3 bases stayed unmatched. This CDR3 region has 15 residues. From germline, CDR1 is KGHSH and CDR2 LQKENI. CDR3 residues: CASSPGTGGKETQYF. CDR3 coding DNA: TGTGCCAGCTCACCCGGGACAGGGGGAAAAGAGACCCAGTACTTC.

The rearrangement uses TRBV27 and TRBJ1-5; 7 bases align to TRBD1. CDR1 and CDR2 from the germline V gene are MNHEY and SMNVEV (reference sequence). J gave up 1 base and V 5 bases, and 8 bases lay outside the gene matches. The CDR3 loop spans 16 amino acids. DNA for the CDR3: TGTGCCAGCAGTCACCGACAGGGAACGAGCAATCAGCCCCAGCATTTT. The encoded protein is CASSHRQGTSNQPQHF.

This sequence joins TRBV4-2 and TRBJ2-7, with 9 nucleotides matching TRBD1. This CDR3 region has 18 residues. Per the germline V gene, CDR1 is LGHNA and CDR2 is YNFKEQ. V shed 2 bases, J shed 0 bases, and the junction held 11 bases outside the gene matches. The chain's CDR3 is CASSQYSQGQGISYEQYF. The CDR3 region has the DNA TGTGCCAGCAGCCAATACTCGCAGGGACAGGGAATCTCCTACGAGCAGTACTTC.

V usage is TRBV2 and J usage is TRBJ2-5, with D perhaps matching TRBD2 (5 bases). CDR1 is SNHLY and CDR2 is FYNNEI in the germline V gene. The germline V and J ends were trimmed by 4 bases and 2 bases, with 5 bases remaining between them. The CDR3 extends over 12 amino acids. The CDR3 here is CASSAGQETQYF. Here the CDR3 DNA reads TGTGCCAGCAGTGCGGGGCAAGAGACCCAGTACTTC.

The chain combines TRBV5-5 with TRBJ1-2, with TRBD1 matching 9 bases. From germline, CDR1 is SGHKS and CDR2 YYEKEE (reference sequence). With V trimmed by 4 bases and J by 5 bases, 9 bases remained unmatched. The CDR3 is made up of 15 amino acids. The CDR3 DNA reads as TGTGCCAGCAGCCCCTCCGGGACAGGGTTTTATGGCTACACCTTC. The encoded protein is CASSPSGTGFYGYTF.

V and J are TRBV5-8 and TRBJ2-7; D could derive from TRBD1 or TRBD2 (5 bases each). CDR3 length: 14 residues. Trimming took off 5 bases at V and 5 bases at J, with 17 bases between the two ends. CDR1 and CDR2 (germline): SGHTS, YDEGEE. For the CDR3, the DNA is TGTGCCAGCAGATATCGGGACCCCGTGGACGAGCAGTACTTC. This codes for CASRYRDPVDEQYF.

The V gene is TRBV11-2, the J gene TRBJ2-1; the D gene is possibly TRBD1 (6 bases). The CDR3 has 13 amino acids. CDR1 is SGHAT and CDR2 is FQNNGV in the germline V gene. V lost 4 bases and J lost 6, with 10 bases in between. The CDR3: CASSSGVFNEQFF. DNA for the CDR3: TGTGCCAGCAGCTCAGGGGTCTTCAATGAGCAGTTCTTC. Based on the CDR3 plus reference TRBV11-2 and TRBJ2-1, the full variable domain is EAGVAQSPRYKIIEKRQSVAFWCNPISGHATLYWYQQILGQGPKLLIQFQNNGVVDDSQLPKDRFSAERLKGVDSTLKIQPAKLEDSAVYLCASSSGVFNEQFFGPGTRLTVL.

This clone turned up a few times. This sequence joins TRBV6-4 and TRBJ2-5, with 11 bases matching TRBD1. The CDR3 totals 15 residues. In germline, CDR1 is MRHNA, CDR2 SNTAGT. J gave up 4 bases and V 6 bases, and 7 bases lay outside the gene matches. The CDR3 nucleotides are TGTGCCAGCAGCCGGACAGGGGGCGCCGCAGAGACCCAGTACTTC. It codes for CASSRTGGAAETQYF.